This is a list of T cell receptor beta chains from one sample in a study of early T cells in non-severe SARS-CoV-2 infection. MiXCR, applied by TCRdb to the 5' RACE reads, yields one record per CDR3 protein. The sample yields fewer than 55,000 distinct CDR3 sequences, less than 9.5% seen once. The sequenced sample was whole blood. The receptors stem from an adult who was a healthcare worker with PCR-confirmed SARS-CoV-2 infection or an uninfected control (not recorded which). CDR3s include the opening cysteine and the closing phenylalanine or tryptophan. A D gene is named only where the DNA matches it firmly. The size entry is marked missing in some rows and otherwise reads once, few, many or a size class.

D: TRBD1; length: 16; V: TRBV29-1; J: TRBJ1-3; size: few; CDR3: CSVPTRGTGYGNTIYF; DNA: TGCAGCGTTCCCACCAGGGGGACAGGCTACGGAAACACCATATATTTT
D: TRBD1; length: 16; V: TRBV10-3; J: TRBJ2-1; size: NA; CDR3: CAISRDRGFRNNEQFF; DNA: TGTGCCATCAGCCGGGACAGGGGCTTTAGAAACAATGAGCAGTTCTTC
D: NA; length: 16; V: TRBV6-2/TRBV6-3; J: TRBJ2-1; size: many; CDR3: CASSYSKWSMDNEQFF; DNA: TGTGCCAGCAGTTACTCGAAGTGGTCAATGGACAATGAGCAGTTCTTC
D: TRBD1; length: 15; V: TRBV7-9; J: TRBJ2-1; size: NA; CDR3: CASSLRGQDYNEQFF; DNA: TGTGCCAGCAGCTTAAGGGGACAGGATTACAATGAGCAGTTCTTC
D: NA; length: 13; V: TRBV12-3/TRBV12-4; J: TRBJ1-1; size: NA; CDR3: CASSLARNTEAFF; DNA: TGTGCCAGCAGCTTAGCGCGGAACACTGAAGCTTTCTTT
D: NA; length: 14; V: TRBV7-2; J: TRBJ2-5; size: many; CDR3: CASSLLGPQETQYF; DNA: TGTGCCAGCAGCTTACTGGGGCCCCAAGAGACCCAGTACTTC
D: TRBD2; length: 13; V: TRBV9; J: TRBJ2-1; size: few; CDR3: CASSFSGRDEQFF; DNA: TGTGCCAGCAGCTTTAGCGGGAGAGATGAGCAGTTCTTC
D: NA; length: 15; V: TRBV3-1; J: TRBJ1-2; size: many; CDR3: CASSQQIGEAYGYTF; DNA: TGTGCCAGCAGCCAACAAATAGGGGAGGCCTATGGCTACACCTTC
D: NA; length: 14; V: TRBV27; J: TRBJ1-6; size: many; CDR3: CASSLDSGNSPLHF; DNA: TGTGCCAGCAGTTTGGACAGTGGGAATTCACCCCTCCACTTT
D: NA; length: 11; V: TRBV12-3/TRBV12-4; J: TRBJ2-5; size: few; CDR3: CASRSAETQYF; DNA: TGTGCCAGCAGATCTGCCGAGACCCAGTACTTC
D: TRBD1; length: 15; V: TRBV5-1; J: TRBJ2-1; size: many; CDR3: CASSLVQGSYNEQFF; DNA: TGCGCCAGCAGCTTGGTACAGGGGTCCTACAATGAGCAGTTCTTC
D: NA; length: 14; V: TRBV9; J: TRBJ1-1; size: many; CDR3: CASSVGGQNTEAFF; DNA: TGTGCCAGCAGCGTAGGAGGGCAGAACACTGAAGCTTTCTTT
D: NA; length: 12; V: TRBV2; J: TRBJ2-1; size: few; CDR3: CASARNGDEQFF; DNA: TGTGCCAGCGCCCGTAACGGGGATGAGCAGTTCTTC
D: NA; length: 13; V: TRBV7-7; J: TRBJ2-1; size: many; CDR3: CASSLDSSDEQFF; DNA: TGTGCCAGCAGCTTAGATAGTTCGGATGAGCAGTTCTTC
D: TRBD2; length: 15; V: TRBV2; J: TRBJ2-1; size: many; CDR3: CASSEGASGYNEQFF; DNA: TGTGCCAGCAGTGAAGGGGCTAGCGGTTACAATGAGCAGTTCTTC
D: TRBD1; length: 14; V: TRBV19; J: TRBJ1-2; size: many; CDR3: CASTPGTGDYGYTF; DNA: TGTGCCAGTACCCCAGGGACAGGGGACTATGGCTACACCTTC
D: NA; length: 16; V: TRBV9; J: TRBJ2-3; size: many; CDR3: CASSVAWQGGTDTQYF; DNA: TGTGCCAGCAGCGTAGCGTGGCAGGGTGGCACAGATACGCAGTATTTT
D: NA; length: 17; V: TRBV3-2; J: TRBJ2-7; size: few; CDR3: CASSSLRTSGASYEQYF; DNA: TGTGCCAGCAGCTCCCTCCGTACTAGCGGGGCCTCCTACGAGCAGTACTTC
D: TRBD1; length: 16; V: TRBV9; J: TRBJ2-7; size: NA; CDR3: CASSVVGGTGTGEQYF; DNA: TGTGCCAGCAGCGTAGTCGGCGGGACAGGGACGGGCGAGCAGTACTTC
D: NA; length: 15; V: TRBV18; J: TRBJ1-5; size: many; CDR3: CASSPAEGMEQPQHF; DNA: TGTGCCAGCTCACCTGCCGAGGGGATGGAACAGCCCCAGCATTTT
D: TRBD2; length: 14; V: TRBV29-1; J: TRBJ2-3; size: few; CDR3: CSVPKRGSTDTQYF; DNA: TGCAGCGTTCCAAAGCGGGGAAGCACAGATACGCAGTATTTT
D: TRBD2; length: 16; V: TRBV5-8; J: TRBJ2-1; size: many; CDR3: CASSRRWSGGVYEQFF; DNA: TGTGCCAGCAGCCGGCGTTGGAGCGGGGGGGTATACGAGCAGTTCTTC
D: NA; length: 14; V: TRBV19; J: TRBJ2-2; size: many; CDR3: CASSIVVSTGELFF; DNA: TGTGCCAGTAGTATAGTGGTCTCCACCGGGGAGCTGTTTTTT
D: TRBD2; length: 15; V: TRBV2; J: TRBJ2-3; size: many; CDR3: CASRRTSGGTDTQYF; DNA: TGTGCCAGCAGGAGGACTAGCGGGGGCACAGATACGCAGTATTTT
D: NA; length: 12; V: TRBV10-3; J: TRBJ2-3; size: many; CDR3: CAIGGVADTQYF; DNA: TGTGCCATCGGAGGAGTCGCAGATACGCAGTATTTT
D: NA; length: 14; V: TRBV28; J: TRBJ1-6; size: few; CDR3: CASSLGRDDSPLHF; DNA: TGTGCCAGCAGTTTAGGCAGGGACGATTCACCCCTCCACTTT